The clone carrying this T cell receptor (beta chain) showed up just once. These data belong to a study of cytomegalovirus exposure and HLA in healthy donors. PCR involved 60 Vbeta and 13 Jbeta primers. TCRdb's copy holds only in-frame clones and misses some; the assay was immunoSEQ multiplex PCR. The data hold over 100,000 clones, with roughly 72% observed a single time. Each donor was healthy, and each was a bone marrow donor. Sequencing was carried out using PBMCs. The receptor comes from a young woman in good health and CMV-seropositive.

CDR3 sequence reads: CASSYGQGQETQYF. DNA of the CDR3: TGCGCCAGCAGCTACGGACAGGGGCAAGAGACCCAGTACTTC. The genes are TRBV5-1 and TRBJ2-5; 9 bases are a match to TRBD1. The CDR3 consists of 14 residues. CDR1 and CDR2 (germline): SGHRS, YFSETQ. V was pared by 3 bases and J by 2 bases, with 2 bases of the junction left unmatched.